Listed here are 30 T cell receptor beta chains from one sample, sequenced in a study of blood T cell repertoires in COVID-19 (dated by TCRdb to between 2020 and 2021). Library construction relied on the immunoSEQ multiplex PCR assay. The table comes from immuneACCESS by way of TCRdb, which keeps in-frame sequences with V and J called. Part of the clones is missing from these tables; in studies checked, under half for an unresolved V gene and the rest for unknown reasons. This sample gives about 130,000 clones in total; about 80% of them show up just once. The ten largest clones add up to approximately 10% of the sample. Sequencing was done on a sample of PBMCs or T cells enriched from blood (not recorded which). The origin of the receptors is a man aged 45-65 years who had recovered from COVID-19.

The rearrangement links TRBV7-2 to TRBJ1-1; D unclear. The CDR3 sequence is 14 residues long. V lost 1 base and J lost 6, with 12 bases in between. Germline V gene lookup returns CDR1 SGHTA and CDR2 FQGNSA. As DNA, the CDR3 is TGTGCCAGCAGCTTAGGTCCGGGATCCGCTGAAGCTTTCTTT. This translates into CASSLGPGSAEAFF.

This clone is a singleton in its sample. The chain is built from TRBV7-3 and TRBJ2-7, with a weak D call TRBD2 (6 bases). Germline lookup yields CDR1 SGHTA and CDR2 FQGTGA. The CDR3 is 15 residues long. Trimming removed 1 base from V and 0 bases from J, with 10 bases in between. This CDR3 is CASSLSAGSSYEQYF. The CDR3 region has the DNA TGTGCCAGCAGCTTAAGCGCCGGGAGCTCCTACGAGCAGTACTTC.

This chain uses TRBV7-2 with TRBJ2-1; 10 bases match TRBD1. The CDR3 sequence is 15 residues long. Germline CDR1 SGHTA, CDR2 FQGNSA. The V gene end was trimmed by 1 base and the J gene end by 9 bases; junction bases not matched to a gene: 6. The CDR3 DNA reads TGTGCCAGCAGCTTAGTTGCGGGACAGGGGCCTGAGCAGTTCTTC. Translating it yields CASSLVAGQGPEQFF. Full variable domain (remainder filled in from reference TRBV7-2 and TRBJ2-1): GAGVSQSPSNKVTEKGKDVELRCDPISGHTALYWYRQSLGQGLEFLIYFQGNSAPDKSGLPSDRFSAERTGGSVSTLTIQRTQQEDSAVYLCASSLVAGQGPEQFFGPGTRLTVL.

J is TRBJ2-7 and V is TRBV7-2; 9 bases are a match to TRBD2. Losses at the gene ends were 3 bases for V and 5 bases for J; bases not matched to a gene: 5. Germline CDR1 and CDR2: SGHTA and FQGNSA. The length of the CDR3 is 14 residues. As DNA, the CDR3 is TGTGCCAGCAGCTTGCGGGGGGGCCTCGACGAGCAGTACTTC. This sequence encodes CASSLRGGLDEQYF.

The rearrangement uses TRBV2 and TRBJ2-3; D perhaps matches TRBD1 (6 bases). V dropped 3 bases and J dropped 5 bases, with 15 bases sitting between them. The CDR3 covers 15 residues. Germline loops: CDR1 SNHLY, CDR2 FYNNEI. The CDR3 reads CASSDSNRAIDTQYF. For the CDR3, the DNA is TGTGCCAGCAGTGATTCGAACAGGGCTATAGATACGCAGTATTTT.

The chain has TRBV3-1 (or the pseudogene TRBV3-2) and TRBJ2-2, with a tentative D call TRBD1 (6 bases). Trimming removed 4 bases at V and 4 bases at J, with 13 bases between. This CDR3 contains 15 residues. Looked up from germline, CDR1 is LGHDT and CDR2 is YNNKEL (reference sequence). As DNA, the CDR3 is TGTGCCAGCAGCCCACATCAGGGGAGCACCGGGGAGCTGTTTTTT. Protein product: CASSPHQGSTGELFF.

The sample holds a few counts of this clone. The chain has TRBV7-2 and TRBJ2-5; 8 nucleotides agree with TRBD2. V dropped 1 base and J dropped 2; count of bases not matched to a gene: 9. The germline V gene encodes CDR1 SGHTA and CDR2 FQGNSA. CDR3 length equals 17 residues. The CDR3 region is CASSLGRPGGGQETQYF. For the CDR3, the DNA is TGTGCCAGCAGCTTAGGTCGTCCTGGCGGGGGGCAAGAGACCCAGTACTTC.

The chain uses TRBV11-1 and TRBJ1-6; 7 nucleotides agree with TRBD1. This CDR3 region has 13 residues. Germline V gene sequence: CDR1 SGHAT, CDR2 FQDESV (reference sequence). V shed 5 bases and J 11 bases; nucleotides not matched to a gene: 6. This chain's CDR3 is CASSRETGTPLHF. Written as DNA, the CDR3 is TGTGCCAGCAGCAGAGAGACAGGGACACCCCTCCACTTT.

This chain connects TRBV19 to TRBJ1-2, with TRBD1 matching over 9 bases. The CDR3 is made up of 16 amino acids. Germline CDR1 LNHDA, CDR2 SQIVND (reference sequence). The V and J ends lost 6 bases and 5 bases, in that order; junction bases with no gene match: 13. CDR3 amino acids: CASRTQSTGGKYGYTF. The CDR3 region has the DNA TGTGCCAGTAGGACGCAATCGACAGGGGGAAAGTATGGCTACACCTTC.

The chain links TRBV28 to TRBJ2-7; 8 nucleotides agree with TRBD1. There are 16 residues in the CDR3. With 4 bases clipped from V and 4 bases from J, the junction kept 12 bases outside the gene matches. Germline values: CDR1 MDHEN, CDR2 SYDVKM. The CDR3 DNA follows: TGTGCCAGCAGTTCTCTAGGACAGGGAAGGCGATACGAGCAGTACTTC. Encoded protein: CASSSLGQGRRYEQYF.

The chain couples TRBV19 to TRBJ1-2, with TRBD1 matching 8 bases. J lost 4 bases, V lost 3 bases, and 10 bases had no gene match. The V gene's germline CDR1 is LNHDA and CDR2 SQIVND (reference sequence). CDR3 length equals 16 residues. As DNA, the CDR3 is TGTGCCAGTAGTATGAAGGACAGGGTTCCCCGCTATGGCTACACCTTC. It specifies CASSMKDRVPRYGYTF.

The CDR3 DNA reads as TGTGCCACCAAGTGGCCAGACTCCGCTATAAACACTGAAGCTTTCTTT. Its translation is CATKWPDSAINTEAFF. The V gene is TRBV24-1, the J gene TRBJ1-1; D is ambiguous. Looked up from germline, CDR1 is KGHDR and CDR2 is SFDVKD. The CDR3 is made up of 16 amino acids. The germline V and J ends were trimmed by 8 bases and 2 bases, with 20 bases remaining between them.

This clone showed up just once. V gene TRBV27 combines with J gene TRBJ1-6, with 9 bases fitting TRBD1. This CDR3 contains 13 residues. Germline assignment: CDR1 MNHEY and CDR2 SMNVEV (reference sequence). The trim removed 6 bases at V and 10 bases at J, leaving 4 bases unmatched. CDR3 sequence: CASRRDRASPLHF. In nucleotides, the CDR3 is TGTGCCAGCAGACGGGACAGGGCGTCACCCCTCCACTTT.

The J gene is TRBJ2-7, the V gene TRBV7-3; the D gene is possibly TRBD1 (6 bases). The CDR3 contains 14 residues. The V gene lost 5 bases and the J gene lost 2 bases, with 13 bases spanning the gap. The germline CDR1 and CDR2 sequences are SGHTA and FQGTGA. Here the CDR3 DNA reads TGTGCCAGCAGCCTCGGGACACCCCCCTACGAGCAGTACTTC. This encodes CASSLGTPPYEQYF.

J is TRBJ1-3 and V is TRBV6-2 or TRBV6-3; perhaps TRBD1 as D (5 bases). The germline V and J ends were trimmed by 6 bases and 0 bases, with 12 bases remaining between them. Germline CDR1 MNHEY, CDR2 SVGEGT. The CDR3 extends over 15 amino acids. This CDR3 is CASSPRQYSGNTIYF. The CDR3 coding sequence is TGTGCCAGCAGCCCCAGACAGTACTCTGGAAACACCATATATTTT.

CDR3 sequence (DNA): TGTGCCAGCAGCCGTCCCGGGACAGGTGCCTCTGGAAACACCATATATTTT. Its translation: CASSRPGTGASGNTIYF. The J gene is TRBJ1-3, the V gene TRBV3-1 (or the pseudogene TRBV3-2); 8 bases align to TRBD1. There are 17 residues in the CDR3. Losses at the gene ends were 4 bases for V and 0 bases for J; bases not matched to a gene: 8. The germline V gene has CDR1 LGHDT and CDR2 YNNKEL (reference sequence).

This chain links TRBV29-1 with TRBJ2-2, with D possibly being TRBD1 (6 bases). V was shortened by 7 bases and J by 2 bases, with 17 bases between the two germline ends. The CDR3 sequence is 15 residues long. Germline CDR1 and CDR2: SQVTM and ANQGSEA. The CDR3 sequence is CSGKTGTSNTGELFF. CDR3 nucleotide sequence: TGCAGCGGCAAAACCGGGACATCTAACACCGGGGAGCTGTTTTTT.

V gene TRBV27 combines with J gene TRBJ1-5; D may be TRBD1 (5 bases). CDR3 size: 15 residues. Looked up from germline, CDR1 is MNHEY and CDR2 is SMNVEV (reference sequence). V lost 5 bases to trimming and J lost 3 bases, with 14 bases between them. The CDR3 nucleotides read TGTGCCAGCAGTACCATCTTGGACACCAATCAGCCCCAGCATTTT. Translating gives CASSTILDTNQPQHF.

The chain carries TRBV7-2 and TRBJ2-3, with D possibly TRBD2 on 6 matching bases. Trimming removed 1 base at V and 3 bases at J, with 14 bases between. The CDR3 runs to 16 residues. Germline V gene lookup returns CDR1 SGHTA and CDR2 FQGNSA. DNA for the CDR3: TGTGCCAGCAGCTTAGGGGCGGGGCTTGGTACAGATACGCAGTATTTT. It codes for CASSLGAGLGTDTQYF.

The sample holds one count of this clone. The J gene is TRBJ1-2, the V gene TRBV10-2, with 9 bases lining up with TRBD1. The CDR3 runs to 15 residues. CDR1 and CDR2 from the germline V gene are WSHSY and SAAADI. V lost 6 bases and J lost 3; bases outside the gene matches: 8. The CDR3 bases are TGCGCCAGCAGGACCGGGACAGGGAGAGACTATGGCTACACCTTC. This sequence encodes CASRTGTGRDYGYTF.

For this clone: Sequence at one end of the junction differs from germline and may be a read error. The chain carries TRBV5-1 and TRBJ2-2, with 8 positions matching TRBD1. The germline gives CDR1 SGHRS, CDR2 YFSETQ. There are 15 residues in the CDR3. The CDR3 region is CASSFTGGFTGELFF. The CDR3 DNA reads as TGCGCCAGCAGCTTTACAGGGGGATTCACCGGAGAGCTGTTTTTT.

The CDR3 DNA reads as TGTGCCAGCAGAGCCGGGGGGAGCTACGAGCAGTACTTC. Translating gives CASRAGGSYEQYF. The chain carries TRBV13 and TRBJ2-7; 7 positions match TRBD2. The germline V gene has CDR1 PRHDT and CDR2 FYEKMQ (reference sequence). V shed 6 bases and J 3 bases; nucleotides not matched to a gene: 5. The CDR3 is made up of 13 amino acids.

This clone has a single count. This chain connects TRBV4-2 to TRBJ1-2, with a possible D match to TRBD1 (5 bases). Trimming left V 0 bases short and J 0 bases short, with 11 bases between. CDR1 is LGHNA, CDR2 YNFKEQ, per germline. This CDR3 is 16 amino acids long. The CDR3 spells CASSQDATATNYGYTF. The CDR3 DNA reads TGTGCCAGCAGCCAAGATGCGACAGCCACTAACTATGGCTACACCTTC.

CDR3 region: CASRSGAPKETQYF. The CDR3 DNA reads as TGCGCCAGCAGAAGCGGGGCCCCCAAAGAGACCCAGTACTTC. This sequence joins TRBV5-1 and TRBJ2-5; 7 bases map to TRBD2. The junction had 7 bases not matched to a gene; V was cut back by 5 bases and J by 3 bases. The CDR3 totals 14 residues. Germline V CDR1 and CDR2: SGHRS, YFSETQ.

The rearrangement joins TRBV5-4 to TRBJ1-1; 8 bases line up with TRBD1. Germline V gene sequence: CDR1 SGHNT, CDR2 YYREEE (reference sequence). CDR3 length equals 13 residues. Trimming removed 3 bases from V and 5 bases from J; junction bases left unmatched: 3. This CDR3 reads CASSSQGGTEAFF. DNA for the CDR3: TGTGCCAGCAGCTCACAGGGGGGGACTGAAGCTTTCTTT.

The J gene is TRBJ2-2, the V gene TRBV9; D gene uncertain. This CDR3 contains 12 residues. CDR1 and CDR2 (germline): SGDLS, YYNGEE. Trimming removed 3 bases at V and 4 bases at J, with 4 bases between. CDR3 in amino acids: CASSGSTGELFF. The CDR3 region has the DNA TGTGCCAGCAGCGGCAGCACCGGGGAGCTGTTTTTT. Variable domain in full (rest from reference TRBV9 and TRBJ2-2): DSGVTQTPKHLITATGQRVTLRCSPRSGDLSVYWYQQSLDQGLQFLIQYYNGEERAKGNILERFSAQQFPDLHSELNLSSLELGDSALYFCASSGSTGELFFGEGSRLTVL.

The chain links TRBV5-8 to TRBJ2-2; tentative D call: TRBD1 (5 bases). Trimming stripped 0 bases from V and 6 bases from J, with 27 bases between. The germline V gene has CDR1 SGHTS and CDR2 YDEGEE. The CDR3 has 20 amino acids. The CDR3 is CASSLVEPLWGRPDAGELFF. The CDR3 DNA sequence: TGTGCCAGCAGCTTGGTAGAACCCCTCTGGGGCAGGCCGGACGCCGGGGAGCTGTTTTTT.

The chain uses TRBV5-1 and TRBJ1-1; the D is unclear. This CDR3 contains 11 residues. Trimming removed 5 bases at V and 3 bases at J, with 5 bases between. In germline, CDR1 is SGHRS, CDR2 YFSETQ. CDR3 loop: CASREHTEAFF. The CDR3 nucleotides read TGCGCCAGCAGGGAGCACACTGAAGCTTTCTTT. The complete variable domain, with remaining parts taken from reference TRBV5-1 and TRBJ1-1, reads KAGVTQTPRYLIKTRGQQVTLSCSPISGHRSVSWYQQTPGQGLQFLFEYFSETQRNKGNFPGRFSGRQFSNSRSEMNVSTLELGDSALYLCASREHTEAFFGQGTRLTVV.

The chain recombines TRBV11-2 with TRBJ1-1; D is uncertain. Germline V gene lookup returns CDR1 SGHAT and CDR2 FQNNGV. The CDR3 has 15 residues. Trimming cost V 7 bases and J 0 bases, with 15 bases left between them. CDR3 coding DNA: TGTGCCAGCAAAAGGCAGGACTTCATGAACACTGAAGCTTTCTTT. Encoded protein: CASKRQDFMNTEAFF.

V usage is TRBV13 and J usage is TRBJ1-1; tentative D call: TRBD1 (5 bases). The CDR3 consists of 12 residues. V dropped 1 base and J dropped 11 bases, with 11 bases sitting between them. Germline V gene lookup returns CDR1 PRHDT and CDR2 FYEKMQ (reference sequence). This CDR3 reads CASSLEAGRAFF. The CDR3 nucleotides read TGTGCCAGCAGCTTAGAGGCAGGGAGGGCTTTCTTT.